Here is one T cell receptor (beta chain) with its context. The data belong to a study of T cell changes during pregnancy in multiple sclerosis. Germline V gene data show CDR1 as DFQATT and CDR2 as SNEGSKA (reference sequence). The CDR3 spans 9 residues. V was shortened by 5 bases and J by 10 bases, with 8 bases between the two germline ends. The data were produced by immunoSEQ multiplex PCR, yet TCRdb's version contains in-frame clones alone and is incomplete. There are over 30,000 clones in the sample; roughly 89% occur only once, and approximately 0.67% lies in the top ten. Source: CD4+ T cells from peripheral blood mononuclear cells, taken in the second trimester of pregnancy. This chain links TRBV20-1 with TRBJ1-2, with D possibly matching TRBD1 (5 bases). The clonotype comes from a female donor in good health, enrolled as a control in a pregnancy study. CDR3: CSADSFYTF. The CDR3 DNA is TGCAGTGCTGACAGTTTCTACACCTTC.